The entry that follows covers one TCR beta chain sequence. Its specificity is unknown. TCRdb's copy holds only in-frame clones and misses some; the assay was immunoSEQ multiplex PCR. The data show around 140,000 clones, roughly nine tenths seen once. The sample belongs to a study of T cell responses to AZD1222 COVID-19 vaccine. Study-wide context: Second doses that came at about 4 or about 12 weeks were put together.

Trimming left V 1 base short and J 5 bases short, with 10 bases between. CDR3 size: 14 residues. Germline V gene lookup returns CDR1 LGHNA and CDR2 YNFKEQ. General study results and limits: Baseline seropositives among AZD1222 recipients totaled only five to seven. The donor cohort was predominantly white British with a female majority, and clonal diversity may have been underestimated. The study found Spike-specific TCR breadth and depth rose after two AZD1222 doses.

The clonotype comes from an adult in good health. The genes are TRBV4-2 and TRBJ2-3, with D perhaps TRBD1 (5 bases). The sample here was peripheral blood, taken on day 0 of AZD1222 vaccination. CDR3 nucleotides: TGTGCCAGCAGCCAAGGCCCAGGGAAAGATACGCAGTATTTT. This gives the protein CASSQGPGKDTQYF.